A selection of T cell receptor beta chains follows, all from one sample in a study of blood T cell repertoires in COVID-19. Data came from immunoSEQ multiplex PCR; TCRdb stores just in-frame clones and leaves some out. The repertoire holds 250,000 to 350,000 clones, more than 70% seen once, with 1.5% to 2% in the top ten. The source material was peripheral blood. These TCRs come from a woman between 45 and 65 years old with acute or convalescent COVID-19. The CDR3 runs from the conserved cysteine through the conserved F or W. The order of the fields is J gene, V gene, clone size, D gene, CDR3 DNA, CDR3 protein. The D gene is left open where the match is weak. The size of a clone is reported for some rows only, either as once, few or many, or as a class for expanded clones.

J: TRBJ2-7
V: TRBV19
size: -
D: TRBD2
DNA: TGTGCCAGTAGTATTAGTGGGCACCTAGCGGGAGGTAACTACGAGCAGTACTTC
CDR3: CASSISGHLAGGNYEQYF

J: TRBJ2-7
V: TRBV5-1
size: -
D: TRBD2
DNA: TGCGCCAGCAGCGAGGGACTAGCGGGCTACGAGCAGTACTTC
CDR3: CASSEGLAGYEQYF

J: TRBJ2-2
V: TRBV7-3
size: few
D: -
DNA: TGTGCCAGCAGCTTATTAGTGAGCACCGGGGAGCTGTTTTTT
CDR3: CASSLLVSTGELFF

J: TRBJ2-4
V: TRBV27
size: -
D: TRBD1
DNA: TGTGCCAGCAAGGGACAGGGGGGAAACATTCAGTACTTC
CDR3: CASKGQGGNIQYF

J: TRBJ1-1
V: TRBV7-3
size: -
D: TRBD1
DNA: TGTGCCAGCGGAAGGGGGCGAGACACTGAAGCTTTCTTT
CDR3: CASGRGRDTEAFF

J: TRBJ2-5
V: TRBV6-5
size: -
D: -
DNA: TGTGCCAGCAGTTGGCCCCAGGATCCCCAAGAGACCCAGTACTTC
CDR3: CASSWPQDPQETQYF

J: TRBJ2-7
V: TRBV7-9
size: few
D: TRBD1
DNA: TGTGCCAGCAGCTTGGGGACAGTCTCCTACGAGCAGTACTTC
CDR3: CASSLGTVSYEQYF

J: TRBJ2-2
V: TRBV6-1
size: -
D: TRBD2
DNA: TGTGCCAGCAGTGAAAGGAAGAGAGTAGCGGGAGGGCCCGGGGCCGGGGAGCTGTTTTTT
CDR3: CASSERKRVAGGPGAGELFF

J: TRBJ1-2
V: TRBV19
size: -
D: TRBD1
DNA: TGTGCCAGTAGTATCGGGACAGGGTTCCAACTTAACTATGGCTACACCTTC
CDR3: CASSIGTGFQLNYGYTF

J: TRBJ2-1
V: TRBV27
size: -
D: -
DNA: TGTGCCAGCAGTTTGGAGGGGTCCTTCTACTACAATGAGCAGTTCTTC
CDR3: CASSLEGSFYYNEQFF

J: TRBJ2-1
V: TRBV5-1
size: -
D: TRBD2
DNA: TGCGCCAGCAGCTTGGTCGATAGGACTAGTGAGGGAAGTGAGCAGTTCTTC
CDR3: CASSLVDRTSEGSEQFF

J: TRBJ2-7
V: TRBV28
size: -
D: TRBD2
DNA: TGTGCCAGCAGTAGCGGGAGTTCCCACGAGCAGTACTTC
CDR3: CASSSGSSHEQYF

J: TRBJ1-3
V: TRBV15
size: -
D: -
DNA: TGTGCCACCAGCAGAGACAGGGGATCTGGAAACACCATATATTTT
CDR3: CATSRDRGSGNTIYF

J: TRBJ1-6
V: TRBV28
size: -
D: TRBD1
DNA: TGTGCCAGCAGTTTTGGTAGGCCAGGGGGTAATTCACCCCTCCACTTT
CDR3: CASSFGRPGGNSPLHF

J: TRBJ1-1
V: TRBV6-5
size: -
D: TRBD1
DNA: TGTGCCAGCAGTTACCCACCAGGACAGGGGAACACTGAAGCTTTCTTT
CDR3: CASSYPPGQGNTEAFF

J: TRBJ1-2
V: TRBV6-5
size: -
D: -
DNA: TGTGCCAGCAGCCTCAGGGGAGCGGATGGCTACACCTTC
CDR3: CASSLRGADGYTF

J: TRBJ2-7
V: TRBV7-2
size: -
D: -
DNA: TGTGCCAGCAGCTTACCGGTCTTCCCCTACGAGCAGTACTTC
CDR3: CASSLPVFPYEQYF

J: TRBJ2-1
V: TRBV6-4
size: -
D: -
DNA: TGTGCCAGCAGTGACTCTAGACAGGGAGGAGGTGAGCAGTTCTTC
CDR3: CASSDSRQGGGEQFF

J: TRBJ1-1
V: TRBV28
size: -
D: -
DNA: TGTGCCAGCAGTCCCCTCGGGAGGGGTGGAAGAACTGAAGCTTTCTTT
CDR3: CASSPLGRGGRTEAFF

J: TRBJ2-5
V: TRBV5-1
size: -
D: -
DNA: TGCGCCAGCAGCTTGGGACAGGAAGAGACCCAGTACTTC
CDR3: CASSLGQEETQYF

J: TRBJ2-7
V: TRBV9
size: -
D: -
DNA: TGTGCCAGCAGCGTAGAACTAAGCGACGAGCAGTACTTC
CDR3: CASSVELSDEQYF

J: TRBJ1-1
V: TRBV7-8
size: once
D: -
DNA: TGTGCCAGCAGCACCTGGACAGAGAACACTGAAGCTTTCTTT
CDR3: CASSTWTENTEAFF

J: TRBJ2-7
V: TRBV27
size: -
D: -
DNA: TGTGCCAGCGGCATGAGGTACAACGAGCAGTACTTC
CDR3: CASGMRYNEQYF

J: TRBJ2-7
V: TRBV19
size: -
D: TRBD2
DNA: TGTGCCAGTAGTGTCCTAGCGGAAGAAGCATACGAGCAGTACTTC
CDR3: CASSVLAEEAYEQYF